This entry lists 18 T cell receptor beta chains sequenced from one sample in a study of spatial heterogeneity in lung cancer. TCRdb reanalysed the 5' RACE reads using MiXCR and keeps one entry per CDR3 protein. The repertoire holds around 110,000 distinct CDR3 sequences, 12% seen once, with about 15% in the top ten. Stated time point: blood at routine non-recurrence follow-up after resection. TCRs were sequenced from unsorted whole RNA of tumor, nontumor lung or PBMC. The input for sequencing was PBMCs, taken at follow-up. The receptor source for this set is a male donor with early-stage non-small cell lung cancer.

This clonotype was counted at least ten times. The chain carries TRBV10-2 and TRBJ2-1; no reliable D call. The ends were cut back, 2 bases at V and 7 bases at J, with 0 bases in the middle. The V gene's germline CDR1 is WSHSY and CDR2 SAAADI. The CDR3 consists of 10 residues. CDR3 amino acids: CASSENEQFF. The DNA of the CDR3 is TGCGCCAGCAGTGAGAATGAGCAGTTCTTC.

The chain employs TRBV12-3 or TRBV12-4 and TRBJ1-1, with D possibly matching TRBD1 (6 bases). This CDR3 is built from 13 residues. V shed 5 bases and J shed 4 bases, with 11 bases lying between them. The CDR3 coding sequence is TGTGCCAGCAGTGCAACAGGGATCACTGAAGCTTTCTTT. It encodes CASSATGITEAFF.

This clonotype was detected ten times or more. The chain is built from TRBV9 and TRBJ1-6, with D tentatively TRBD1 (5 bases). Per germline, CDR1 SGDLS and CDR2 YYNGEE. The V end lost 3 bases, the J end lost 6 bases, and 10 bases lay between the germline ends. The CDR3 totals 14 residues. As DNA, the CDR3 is TGTGCCAGCAGCGAACGGGACGGTAATTCACCCCTCCACTTT. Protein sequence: CASSERDGNSPLHF.

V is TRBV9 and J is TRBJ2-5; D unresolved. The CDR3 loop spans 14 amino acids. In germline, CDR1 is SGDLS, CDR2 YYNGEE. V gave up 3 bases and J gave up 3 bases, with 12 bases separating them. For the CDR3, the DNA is TGTGCCAGCAGCGCGACCGGACGAAAAGAGACCCAGTACTTC. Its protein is CASSATGRKETQYF.

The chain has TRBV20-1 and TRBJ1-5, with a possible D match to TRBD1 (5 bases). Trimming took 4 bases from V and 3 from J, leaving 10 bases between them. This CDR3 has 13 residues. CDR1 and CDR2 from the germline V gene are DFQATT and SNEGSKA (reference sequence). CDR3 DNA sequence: TGCAGTGCTAAAGACAGTGCCAATCAGCCCCAGCATTTT. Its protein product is CSAKDSANQPQHF.

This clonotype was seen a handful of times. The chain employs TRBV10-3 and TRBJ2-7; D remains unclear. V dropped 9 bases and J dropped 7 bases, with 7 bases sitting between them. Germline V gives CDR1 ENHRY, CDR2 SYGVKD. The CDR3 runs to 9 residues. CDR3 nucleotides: TGTGCCATAATATTGGAGCAGTACTTC. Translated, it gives CAIILEQYF.

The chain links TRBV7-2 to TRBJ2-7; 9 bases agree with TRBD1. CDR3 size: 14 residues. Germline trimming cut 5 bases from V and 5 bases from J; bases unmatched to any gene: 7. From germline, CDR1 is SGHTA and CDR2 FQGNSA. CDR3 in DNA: TGTGCCAGCAGCCCCGGACAGGGGACCGACGAGCAGTACTTC. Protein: CASSPGQGTDEQYF.

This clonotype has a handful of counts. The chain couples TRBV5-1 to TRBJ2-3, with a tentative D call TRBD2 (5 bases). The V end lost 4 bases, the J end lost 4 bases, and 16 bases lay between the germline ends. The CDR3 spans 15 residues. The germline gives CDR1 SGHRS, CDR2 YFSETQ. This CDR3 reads CASSTGNVRADTQYF. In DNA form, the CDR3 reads TGCGCCAGCAGCACCGGGAATGTAAGGGCAGATACGCAGTATTTT. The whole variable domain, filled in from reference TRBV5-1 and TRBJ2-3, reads KAGVTQTPRYLIKTRGQQVTLSCSPISGHRSVSWYQQTPGQGLQFLFEYFSETQRNKGNFPGRFSGRQFSNSRSEMNVSTLELGDSALYLCASSTGNVRADTQYFGPGTRLTVL.

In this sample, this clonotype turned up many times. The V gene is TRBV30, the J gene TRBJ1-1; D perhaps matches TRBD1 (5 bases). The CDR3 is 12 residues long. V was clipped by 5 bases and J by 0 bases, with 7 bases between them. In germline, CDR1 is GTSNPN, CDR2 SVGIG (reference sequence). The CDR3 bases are TGTGCCTGGGGACACATGAACACTGAAGCTTTCTTT. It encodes CAWGHMNTEAFF.

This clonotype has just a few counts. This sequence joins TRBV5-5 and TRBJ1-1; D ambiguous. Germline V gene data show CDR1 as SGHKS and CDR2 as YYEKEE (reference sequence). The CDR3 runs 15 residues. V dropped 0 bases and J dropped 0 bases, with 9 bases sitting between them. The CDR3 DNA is TGTGCCAGCAGCTTGGATCGGCAGTTGAACACTGAAGCTTTCTTT. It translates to CASSLDRQLNTEAFF.

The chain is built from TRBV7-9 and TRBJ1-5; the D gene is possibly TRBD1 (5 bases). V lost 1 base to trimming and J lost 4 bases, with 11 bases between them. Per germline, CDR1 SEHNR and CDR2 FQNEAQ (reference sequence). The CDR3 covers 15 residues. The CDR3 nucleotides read TGTGCCAGCAGCTTAGGTGACAGCATAAATCAGCCCCAGCATTTT. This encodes CASSLGDSINQPQHF.

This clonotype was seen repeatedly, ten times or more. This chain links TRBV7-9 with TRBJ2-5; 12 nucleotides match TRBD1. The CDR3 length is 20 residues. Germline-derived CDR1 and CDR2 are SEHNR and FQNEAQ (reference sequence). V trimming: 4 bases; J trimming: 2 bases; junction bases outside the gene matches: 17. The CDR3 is CASSSRPGQGAARRQETQYF. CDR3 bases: TGTGCCAGCAGCTCACGACCGGGACAGGGGGCGGCGCGGAGGCAAGAGACCCAGTACTTC.

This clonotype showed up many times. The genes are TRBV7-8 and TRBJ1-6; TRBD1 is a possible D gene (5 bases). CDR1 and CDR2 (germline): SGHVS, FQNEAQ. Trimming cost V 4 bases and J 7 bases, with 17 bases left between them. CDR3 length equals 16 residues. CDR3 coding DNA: TGTGCCAGCAGCTCTCAAGGACAAATTGGGAATTCACCCCTCCACTTT. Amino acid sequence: CASSSQGQIGNSPLHF. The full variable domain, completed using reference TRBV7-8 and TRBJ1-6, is GAGVSQSPRYKVAKRGQDVALRCDPISGHVSLFWYQQALGQGPEFLTYFQNEAQLDKSGLPSDRFFAERPEGSVSTLKIQRTQQEDSAVYLCASSSQGQIGNSPLHFGNGTRLTVT.

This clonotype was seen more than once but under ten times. The CDR3 nucleotides are TGCGCCAGCAGCCAATCTATGACACGCACAGATACGCAGTATTTT. It is translated as CASSQSMTRTDTQYF. The chain has TRBV4-3 and TRBJ2-3, with D unclear. The CDR3 is 15 residues long. Germline V gene data show CDR1 as LGHNA and CDR2 as YSLEER. V gave up 2 bases and J gave up 1 base, with 10 bases separating them.

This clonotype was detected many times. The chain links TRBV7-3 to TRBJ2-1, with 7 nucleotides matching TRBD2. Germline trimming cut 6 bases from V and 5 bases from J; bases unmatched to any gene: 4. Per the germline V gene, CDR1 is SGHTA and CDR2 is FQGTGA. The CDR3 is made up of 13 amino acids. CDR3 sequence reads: CASRLGTNNEQFF. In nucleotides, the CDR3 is TGTGCCAGCAGACTTGGGACTAACAATGAGCAGTTCTTC.

Here the CDR3 reads CASSIRRHNQPQHF. CDR3 nucleotides: TGTGCCAGTAGTATCCGACGACACAATCAGCCCCAGCATTTT. The chain uses TRBV19 and TRBJ1-5; D is ambiguous. The germline gives CDR1 LNHDA, CDR2 SQIVND (reference sequence). Trimming pared 3 bases from V and 3 bases from J, leaving 9 bases between. CDR3 length: 14 residues. The entire variable domain, with the rest obtained from reference TRBV19 and TRBJ1-5, is as follows: DGGITQSPKYLFRKEGQNVTLSCEQNLNHDAMYWYRQDPGQGLRLIYYSQIVNDFQKGDIAEGYSVSREKKESFPLTVTSAQKNPTAFYLCASSIRRHNQPQHFGDGTRLSIL.

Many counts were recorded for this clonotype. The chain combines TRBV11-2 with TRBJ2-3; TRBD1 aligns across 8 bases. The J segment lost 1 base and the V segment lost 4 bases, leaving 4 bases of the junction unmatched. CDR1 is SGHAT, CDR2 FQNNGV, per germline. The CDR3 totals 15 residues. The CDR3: CASSSIQGGTDTQYF. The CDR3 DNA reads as TGTGCCAGCAGCTCGATACAGGGGGGCACAGATACGCAGTATTTT. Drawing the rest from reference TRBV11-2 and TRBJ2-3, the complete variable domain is EAGVAQSPRYKIIEKRQSVAFWCNPISGHATLYWYQQILGQGPKLLIQFQNNGVVDDSQLPKDRFSAERLKGVDSTLKIQPAKLEDSAVYLCASSSIQGGTDTQYFGPGTRLTVL.

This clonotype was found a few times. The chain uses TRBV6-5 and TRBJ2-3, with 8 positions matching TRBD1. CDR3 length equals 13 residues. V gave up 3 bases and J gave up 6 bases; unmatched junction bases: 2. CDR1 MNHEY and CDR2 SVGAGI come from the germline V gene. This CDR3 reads CASSYRTGDTQYF. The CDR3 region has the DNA TGTGCCAGCAGTTATAGGACAGGGGATACGCAGTATTTT.